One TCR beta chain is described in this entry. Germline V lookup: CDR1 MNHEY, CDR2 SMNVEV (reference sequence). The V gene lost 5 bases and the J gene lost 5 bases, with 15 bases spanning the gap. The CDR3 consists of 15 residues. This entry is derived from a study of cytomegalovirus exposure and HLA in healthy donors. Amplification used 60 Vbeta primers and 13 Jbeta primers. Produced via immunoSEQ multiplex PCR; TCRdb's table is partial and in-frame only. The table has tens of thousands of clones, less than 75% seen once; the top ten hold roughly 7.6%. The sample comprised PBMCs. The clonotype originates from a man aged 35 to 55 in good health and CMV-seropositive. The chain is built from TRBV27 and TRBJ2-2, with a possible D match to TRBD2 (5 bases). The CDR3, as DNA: TGTGCCAGCAGTCCCTCCTCGGGGTGGACCGGGGAGCTGTTTTTT. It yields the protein CASSPSSGWTGELFF.